This entry lists 2 T cell receptor beta chains sequenced from one sample in a study of blood T cell repertoires in COVID-19. This table comes from immunoSEQ multiplex PCR, and its TCRdb copy is limited to in-frame clones, with some not included. The data show a few hundred thousand clones, about 88% seen once. The sample taken for sequencing was PBMCs or T cells enriched from blood (not recorded which). These receptors originate from a woman in her forties or fifties who had been exposed to COVID-19.

The rearrangement links TRBV4-3 to TRBJ1-1; D is perhaps TRBD1 (6 bases). Germline assignment: CDR1 LGHNA and CDR2 YSLEER. V was shortened by 0 bases and J by 0 bases, with 11 bases between the two germline ends. The CDR3 length is 16 residues. CDR3 bases: TGCGCCAGCAGCCAAGATCGGGGGGGGCTGAACACTGAAGCTTTCTTT. Its protein is CASSQDRGGLNTEAFF.

This clone came up once. This chain connects TRBV6-2 or TRBV6-3 to TRBJ2-5; 8 bases match TRBD2. The CDR3 consists of 15 residues. Losses at the gene ends were 5 bases for V and 5 bases for J; bases not matched to a gene: 10. Germline V gene lookup returns CDR1 MNHEY and CDR2 SVGEGT. The CDR3 DNA follows: TGTGCCAGCAGTCTGGAGGGACTAGGGGGGGAGACCCAGTACTTC. Residues: CASSLEGLGGETQYF.